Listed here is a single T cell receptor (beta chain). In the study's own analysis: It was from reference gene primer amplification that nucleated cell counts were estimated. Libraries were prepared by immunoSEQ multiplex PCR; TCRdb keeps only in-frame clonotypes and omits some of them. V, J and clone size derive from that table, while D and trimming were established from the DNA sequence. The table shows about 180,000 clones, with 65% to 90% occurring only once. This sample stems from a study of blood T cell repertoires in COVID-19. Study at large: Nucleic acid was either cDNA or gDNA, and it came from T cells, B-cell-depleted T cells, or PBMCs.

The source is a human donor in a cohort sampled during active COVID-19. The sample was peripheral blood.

In DNA, the CDR3 is TGTGCCAGCAGCGTGGGACAGGGTTGGGTGAACACTGAAGCTTTCTTT. Amino acid sequence: CASSVGQGWVNTEAFF. The V gene is TRBV9, the J gene TRBJ1-1; 9 positions agree with TRBD1. The ends lost 2 bases at V and 0 bases at J; junction bases unmatched: 5. Germline CDR1 reads SGDLS; CDR2 reads YYNGEE. CDR3 size: 16 residues.